This paragraph reports one T cell receptor (beta chain). The data were obtained in a study of PD-L1 blockade in urothelial cancer. Study-wide background: Twenty-five of 29 patients were men who had bladder-origin urothelial cancer.

The V gene lost 1 base and the J gene lost 0 bases, with 13 bases spanning the gap. Germline-derived CDR1 and CDR2 are SGHRS and YFSETQ. The CDR3 is made up of 16 amino acids. TCRdb's copy holds only in-frame clones and misses some; the assay was immunoSEQ multiplex PCR. The sample lists 35,000 to 55,000 clones, about four fifths occurring once. The rearrangement uses TRBV5-1 and TRBJ1-1, with D possibly matching TRBD1 (5 bases). The input for sequencing was PBMCs, taken around atezolizumab (anti-PD-L1) treatment. The TCR originated in a man aged 70 or older with urothelial cancer. The CDR3 region has the DNA TGCGCCAGCAGCTTGCAGGGAAATGGGTTGAACACTGAAGCTTTCTTT. It codes for CASSLQGNGLNTEAFF.